One and the same sample provided the 32 T cell receptor beta chains below, sequenced in a study of blood T cell repertoires in COVID-19. Here immunoSEQ multiplex PCR was the method, and the copy in TCRdb shows in-frame clones only, minus some. Of hundreds of thousands of clones in the sample, roughly 87% were seen once. The source material was PBMCs or T cells enriched from blood (not recorded which). The receptor source for this set is a woman under 30 with acute COVID-19.

Here the CDR3 reads CASSLGPGTTYGYTF. CDR3 nucleotides: TGTGCCAGCAGCTTGGGACCCGGGACAACCTATGGCTACACCTTC. This chain joins TRBV5-4 and TRBJ1-2; D might be TRBD1 (6 bases). With 0 bases removed from V and 4 bases from J, the gap between germline ends came to 13 bases. This CDR3 region has 15 residues. Germline loops: CDR1 SGHNT, CDR2 YYREEE (reference sequence).

This chain connects TRBV6-5 to TRBJ1-1, with D possibly TRBD1 on 5 matching bases. Trimming pared 0 bases from V and 4 bases from J, leaving 12 bases between. CDR3 length: 15 residues. In germline, CDR1 is MNHEY, CDR2 SVGAGI. The CDR3 sequence: CASSYSNRRGTEAFF. The CDR3 nucleotides read TGTGCCAGCAGTTACTCGAACAGGAGGGGCACTGAAGCTTTCTTT.

The CDR3 sequence: CASSEDGSGGNSPLHF. CDR3 nucleotides: TGTGCCAGCAGTGAAGACGGGTCAGGGGGCAATTCACCCCTCCACTTT. The genes are TRBV2 and TRBJ1-6, with TRBD1 matching 8 bases. The CDR3 runs to 16 residues. CDR1 and CDR2 (germline): SNHLY, FYNNEI. Trimming at V came to 1 base and at J to 7 bases, leaving 6 bases not matched to a gene. The whole variable domain, filled in from reference TRBV2 and TRBJ1-6, reads EPEVTQTPSHQVTQMGQEVILRCVPISNHLYFYWYRQILGQKVEFLVSFYNNEISEKSEIFDDQFSVERPDGSNFTLKIRSTKLEDSAMYFCASSEDGSGGNSPLHFGNGTRLTVT.

V and J are TRBV28 and TRBJ1-4; tentative D call: TRBD1 (6 bases). Trimming cost V 6 bases and J 8 bases, with 13 bases left between them. The CDR3 is 13 amino acids. Germline-derived CDR1 and CDR2 are MDHEN and SYDVKM. This CDR3 reads CASRGRGDEKLFF. DNA of the CDR3: TGTGCCAGCAGGGGCAGGGGAGACGAAAAACTGTTTTTT.

The CDR3 DNA reads as TGTGCCAGTAGCTCTAACAGGGAAAAAGAGACCCAGTACTTC. Its translation is CASSSNREKETQYF. The gene calls are TRBV19 and TRBJ2-5; possibly TRBD1 for D (6 bases). V was cut by 6 bases and J by 3 bases, with 14 bases left in between. The CDR3 extends over 14 amino acids. Per germline, CDR1 LNHDA and CDR2 SQIVND (reference sequence).

The chain uses TRBV14 and TRBJ1-2; D might be TRBD1 (5 bases). In germline, CDR1 is SGHDN, CDR2 FVKESK. The CDR3 is 15 residues long. V was trimmed by 3 bases and J by 6 bases, leaving 17 bases between them. This CDR3 is CASSQAGGGLDGYTF. The CDR3 nucleotides read TGTGCCAGCAGCCAGGCCGGGGGAGGATTGGATGGCTACACCTTC. The variable domain in full, completed from reference TRBV14 and TRBJ1-2, reads EAGVTQFPSHSVIEKGQTVTLRCDPISGHDNLYWYRRVMGKEIKFLLHFVKESKQDESGMPNNRFLAERTGGTYSTLKVQPAELEDSGVYFCASSQAGGGLDGYTFGSGTRLTVV.

The J gene is TRBJ1-2, the V gene TRBV6-5, with TRBD1 matching 8 bases. CDR1 and CDR2 from the germline V gene are MNHEY and SVGAGI. The CDR3 is 15 residues long. V dropped 8 bases and J dropped 2; count of bases not matched to a gene: 10. CDR3 nucleotides: TGTGCCAGCTCTTTGTACGGACAGGGAAACTATGGCTACACCTTC. Encoded protein: CASSLYGQGNYGYTF.

This clone was counted a single time. The chain joins TRBV12-3 or TRBV12-4 to TRBJ1-2, with TRBD1 matching 8 bases. J gave up 8 bases and V 6 bases, and 5 bases lay outside the gene matches. There are 12 residues in the CDR3. The CDR3 sequence is CASSRGQEGYTF. CDR3 bases: TGTGCCAGCAGCCGGGGACAGGAGGGCTACACCTTC.

The chain uses TRBV19 and TRBJ1-5, with D uncertain. The CDR3 sequence is 14 residues long. Trimming removed 3 bases from V and 4 bases from J, with 10 bases in between. CDR1 is LNHDA, CDR2 SQIVND, per germline (reference sequence). Here the CDR3 DNA reads TGTGCCAGTAGTATGAGGCGGGCTAATCAGCCCCAGCATTTT. As protein: CASSMRRANQPQHF.

This chain connects TRBV19 to TRBJ2-7; 9 nucleotides align to TRBD1. This CDR3 is 15 amino acids long. The V gene's germline CDR1 is LNHDA and CDR2 SQIVND (reference sequence). J gave up 1 base and V 6 bases, and 7 bases lay outside the gene matches. CDR3: CASSASGTGSYEQYF. CDR3 sequence (DNA): TGTGCCAGTAGCGCCAGCGGGACAGGGTCCTACGAGCAGTACTTC.

This clone has a single count. The chain combines TRBV30 with TRBJ2-1; TRBD2 matches at 11 bases. The ends lost 4 bases at V and 8 bases at J; junction bases unmatched: 10. Germline values: CDR1 GTSNPN, CDR2 SVGIG (reference sequence). CDR3 length equals 15 residues. Here the CDR3 reads CAWKGGLAGGHEQFF. The CDR3 nucleotides are TGTGCCTGGAAAGGGGGGTTAGCGGGAGGGCATGAGCAGTTCTTC.

The rearrangement uses TRBV28 and TRBJ2-3, with TRBD2 matching 7 bases. The CDR3 totals 13 residues. V trimming: 8 bases; J trimming: 8 bases; junction bases outside the gene matches: 10. Per germline, CDR1 MDHEN and CDR2 SYDVKM. The CDR3 here is CASGEGNRGTQYF. CDR3 in DNA: TGTGCCAGCGGGGAGGGGAACAGAGGTACGCAGTATTTT. The variable domain in full, completed from reference TRBV28 and TRBJ2-3, reads DVKVTQSSRYLVKRTGEKVFLECVQDMDHENMFWYRQDPGLGLRLIYFSYDVKMKEKGDIPEGYSVSREKKERFSLILESASTNQTSMYLCASGEGNRGTQYFGPGTRLTVL.

V and J are TRBV21-1 and TRBJ2-5; the D call TRBD1 from the table was never checked on the DNA. TRBV21-1 is described as a pseudogene. The CDR3 has 16 residues. The DNA for the CDR3 is TGTGCCAGAGGGACAGGGTATAATAGGGGGGGGGAGACCCAGTACTTC. This translates into CARGTGYNRGGETQYF.

The gene calls are TRBV18 and TRBJ1-4; D remains unclear. CDR1 is KGHSH, CDR2 LQKENI, per germline. The V end lost 3 bases, the J end lost 6 bases, and 11 bases lay between the germline ends. This CDR3 spans 14 amino acids. CDR3 in DNA: TGTGCCAGCTCACCGCAGAGGCTAGATGAAAAACTGTTTTTT. Translating gives CASSPQRLDEKLFF.

The gene calls are TRBV29-1 and TRBJ2-1, with D tentatively TRBD1 (6 bases). Germline V gene sequence: CDR1 SQVTM, CDR2 ANQGSEA. The V gene lost 7 bases and the J gene lost 14 bases, with 18 bases spanning the gap. This CDR3 has 11 amino acids. This chain's CDR3 is CSAGLGAWEFF. For the CDR3, the DNA is TGCAGCGCCGGTTTGGGGGCCTGGGAGTTCTTC.

V usage is TRBV2 and J usage is TRBJ2-1, with 14 nucleotides matching TRBD2. The CDR3 spans 15 residues. V shed 9 bases, J shed 7 bases, and the junction held 8 bases outside the gene matches. Germline V gives CDR1 SNHLY, CDR2 FYNNEI. The chain's CDR3 is CARGTSGSRWNEQFF. In DNA, the CDR3 is TGTGCCAGGGGGACTAGCGGGAGTCGGTGGAATGAGCAGTTCTTC.

The genes are TRBV7-2 and TRBJ2-1, with TRBD2 matching 8 bases. This CDR3 contains 16 residues. CDR1 SGHTA and CDR2 FQGNSA come from the germline V gene. With V trimmed by 5 bases and J by 1 base, 7 bases remained unmatched. The CDR3 nucleotides read TGTGCCAGCAGCACCACTCTAGCGGGTTCCTACAATGAGCAGTTCTTC. This codes for CASSTTLAGSYNEQFF.

The V call is TRBV5-1, the J call TRBJ2-3; 10 nucleotides line up with TRBD1. CDR1 is SGHRS, CDR2 YFSETQ, per germline. After removal of 7 bases from V and 1 base from J, the junction contained 6 bases not matched to a gene. CDR3 size: 15 residues. In nucleotides, the CDR3 is TGCGCCAGCCAGACAGGGGGCGCCGGCACAGATACGCAGTATTTT. Amino acids: CASQTGGAGTDTQYF.

The chain is built from TRBV2 and TRBJ1-4, with D perhaps matching TRBD1 (6 bases). There are 15 residues in the CDR3. The V end lost 5 bases, the J end lost 6 bases, and 16 bases lay between the germline ends. Germline CDR1 reads SNHLY; CDR2 reads FYNNEI. The CDR3 DNA reads as TGTGCCAGCAGTATCCAAAGGACAGCGGATGAAAAACTGTTTTTT. The encoded protein is CASSIQRTADEKLFF. Looking up the rest from reference TRBV2 and TRBJ1-4 gives the full variable domain: EPEVTQTPSHQVTQMGQEVILRCVPISNHLYFYWYRQILGQKVEFLVSFYNNEISEKSEIFDDQFSVERPDGSNFTLKIRSTKLEDSAMYFCASSIQRTADEKLFFGSGTQLSVL.

This chain joins TRBV7-9 and TRBJ1-2; D remains ambiguous. The ends were cut back, 3 bases at V and 4 bases at J, with 18 bases in the middle. Looked up from germline, CDR1 is SEHNR and CDR2 is FQNEAQ (reference sequence). The CDR3 has 16 amino acids. CDR3 region: CASSFRSGEYGYGYTF. The DNA of the CDR3 is TGTGCCAGCAGCTTCCGAAGCGGGGAGTATGGCTATGGCTACACCTTC.

The chain links TRBV19 to TRBJ2-7; TRBD1 aligns across 8 bases. J lost 5 bases, V lost 5 bases, and 8 bases had no gene match. Germline assignment: CDR1 LNHDA and CDR2 SQIVND (reference sequence). The CDR3 runs 14 residues. The CDR3 DNA reads as TGTGCCAGTAGTCCCGACAGGGGTACCCACGAGCAGTACTTC. Its protein product is CASSPDRGTHEQYF.

This clone appeared once. V and J are TRBV6-5 and TRBJ1-1; 11 bases match TRBD1. From germline, CDR1 is MNHEY and CDR2 SVGAGI. This CDR3 contains 14 residues. Germline trimming cut 6 bases from V and 4 bases from J; bases unmatched to any gene: 4. CDR3 bases: TGTGCCAGCAGGAGGGACAGGGGGGGCACTGAAGCTTTCTTT. Residues: CASRRDRGGTEAFF.

This chain connects TRBV3-1 (or the pseudogene TRBV3-2) to TRBJ1-6; 7 nucleotides agree with TRBD1. Germline V gene data show CDR1 as LGHDT and CDR2 as YNNKEL (reference sequence). The CDR3 runs to 15 residues. The V segment lost 1 base and the J segment 8 bases; nucleotides outside the gene matches: 5. The CDR3 nucleotides are TGTGCCAGCAGCCAAGGGCAGGGGGAGTATTCACCCCTCCACTTT. Translated: CASSQGQGEYSPLHF.

The chain is built from TRBV3-1 (or the pseudogene TRBV3-2) and TRBJ2-7; 10 positions agree with TRBD2. The CDR3 has 14 residues. The germline V gene encodes CDR1 LGHDT and CDR2 YNNKEL (reference sequence). V shed 5 bases and J 2 bases; nucleotides not matched to a gene: 3. This CDR3 is CASSWTSGTYEQYF. The CDR3 DNA reads as TGTGCCAGCAGCTGGACTAGCGGAACCTACGAGCAGTACTTC.

This clone has a handful of counts. This chain connects TRBV9 to TRBJ1-6; a possible D gene is TRBD1 (6 bases). This CDR3 region has 12 residues. Trimming pared 3 bases from V and 8 bases from J, leaving 6 bases between. Germline-derived CDR1 and CDR2 are SGDLS and YYNGEE. CDR3 DNA: TGTGCCAGCAGCGCAGGGGATTCACCCCTCCACTTT. Protein: CASSAGDSPLHF.

The V gene is TRBV15, the J gene TRBJ2-5, with a tentative D call TRBD1 (5 bases). Germline assignment: CDR1 LNHNV and CDR2 YYDKDF (reference sequence). V lost 1 base, J lost 5 bases, and 8 bases lay in between. This CDR3 contains 13 residues. The CDR3 coding sequence is TGTGCCACCAGCAGAGGACAGTTGGAGACCCAGTACTTC. Residues: CATSRGQLETQYF.

V gene TRBV28 combines with J gene TRBJ1-4; the D is unclear. The CDR3 extends over 14 amino acids. The V end was cut by 2 bases, the J end by 8 bases, with 12 bases between. The V gene's germline CDR1 is MDHEN and CDR2 SYDVKM. CDR3 amino acids: CASSLREGGEKLFF. The CDR3 DNA follows: TGTGCCAGCAGTTTACGGGAGGGAGGGGAAAAACTGTTTTTT.

This clone has a single count. The CDR3 coding sequence is TGCAGCGTTGGGGCTAGCGGCCAAGAGACCCAGTACTTC. Amino acids: CSVGASGQETQYF. The rearrangement joins TRBV29-1 to TRBJ2-5; the match to TRBD2 covers 7 bases. V gave up 4 bases and J gave up 1 base; unmatched junction bases: 3. CDR3 length: 13 residues. Germline-derived CDR1 and CDR2 are SQVTM and ANQGSEA.

The genes are TRBV6-5 and TRBJ1-5; 7 bases are a match to TRBD1. CDR1 and CDR2 from the germline V gene are MNHEY and SVGAGI. V was clipped by 2 bases and J by 3 bases; unmatched bases: 7. The CDR3 has 16 amino acids. The CDR3 nucleotides read TGTGCCAGCAGTTACGGAACAGGGGATGTCAATCAGCCCCAGCATTTT. Translating it yields CASSYGTGDVNQPQHF.

The rearrangement links TRBV4-1 to TRBJ2-7; 7 nucleotides line up with TRBD1. The V and J ends lost 0 bases and 2 bases, in that order; junction bases with no gene match: 10. The germline CDR1 and CDR2 sequences are MGHRA and YSYEKL. The CDR3 is 17 amino acids. This CDR3 reads CASSQDRGQARTYEQYF. CDR3 sequence (DNA): TGCGCCAGCAGCCAAGATCGTGGACAGGCCCGAACCTACGAGCAGTACTTC.

This sequence joins TRBV2 and TRBJ2-7; TRBD1 might be the D (6 bases). This CDR3 contains 14 residues. Deletions cut 10 bases from V and 0 bases from J, with 16 bases between. CDR1 and CDR2 from the germline V gene are SNHLY and FYNNEI. CDR3 nucleotides: TGTGCCATCTATGAGACAGGAATCTCCTACGAGCAGTACTTC. As protein: CAIYETGISYEQYF.

This clone turned up a few times. V gene TRBV7-8 combines with J gene TRBJ2-7, with 9 bases matching TRBD1. The CDR3 has 15 residues. The V gene end was trimmed by 5 bases and the J gene end by 6 bases; junction bases not matched to a gene: 11. CDR1 SGHVS and CDR2 FQNEAQ come from the germline V gene. CDR3 in DNA: TGTGCCAGCAGCACCCGGGACAGGGTAGGGGGCGAGCAGTACTTC. Its protein is CASSTRDRVGGEQYF.